One sample yielded the 26 T cell receptor beta chains listed below, sequenced in a study of blood T cell repertoires in COVID-19. Some clones are missing from TCRdb's copy, which holds only in-frame ones; the method was immunoSEQ multiplex PCR. The data show approximately 89,000 clones, with about four fifths seen just once and over 15% held by the top ten. The material sequenced was peripheral blood. Source of these receptors: a human donor in a cohort sampled during active COVID-19.

This clone was counted between two and nine times. V is TRBV30 and J is TRBJ1-6, with D hard to call. Between the trimmed V and J ends, which lost 2 bases and 11 bases, there was a span of 10 bases. The CDR3 extends over 12 amino acids. Germline V gene lookup returns CDR1 GTSNPN and CDR2 SVGIG (reference sequence). The CDR3 sequence: CAWSPDLTPLHF. The CDR3 DNA reads as TGTGCCTGGAGTCCAGACTTGACACCCCTCCACTTT.

The rearrangement links TRBV19 to TRBJ1-5; D is possibly TRBD1 (5 bases). V shed 4 bases and J shed 3 bases, with 10 bases lying between them. The CDR3 runs to 14 residues. Germline assignment: CDR1 LNHDA and CDR2 SQIVND (reference sequence). CDR3 sequence reads: CASSSTGNNQPQHF. The CDR3 DNA sequence: TGTGCCAGTAGTAGCACAGGAAACAATCAGCCCCAGCATTTT.

The chain uses TRBV29-1 and TRBJ2-7, with D perhaps TRBD1 (5 bases). V lost 5 bases and J lost 1, with 9 bases in between. The CDR3 covers 12 residues. CDR1 and CDR2 (germline): SQVTM, ANQGSEA. The chain's CDR3 is CSVSQGSYEQYF. The CDR3 nucleotides are TGCAGCGTTAGTCAGGGTTCCTACGAGCAGTACTTC.

The genes are TRBV3-1 (or the pseudogene TRBV3-2) and TRBJ2-7, with 8 bases aligning to TRBD2. V lost 4 bases and J lost 2; bases outside the gene matches: 4. This CDR3 region has 14 residues. CDR1 and CDR2 from the germline V gene are LGHDT and YNNKEL (reference sequence). CDR3 in DNA: TGTGCCAGCAGCCGCCGGGGACTAGCCTACGAGCAGTACTTC. It specifies CASSRRGLAYEQYF.

V is TRBV28 and J is TRBJ1-2, with TRBD1 matching over 12 bases. This CDR3 contains 12 residues. The germline CDR1 and CDR2 sequences are MDHEN and SYDVKM. V lost 8 bases, J lost 8 bases, and 3 bases stayed unmatched. The CDR3 loop is CASGTGGKGYTF. CDR3 nucleotides: TGTGCCAGCGGGACAGGGGGCAAGGGCTACACCTTC.

The gene calls are TRBV5-5 and TRBJ1-4; possibly TRBD1 for D (5 bases). This CDR3 region has 14 residues. The V and J ends lost 0 bases and 7 bases respectively, with 10 bases between them. Germline lookup yields CDR1 SGHKS and CDR2 YYEKEE (reference sequence). The CDR3 here is CASSLAGMGEKLFF. The CDR3 DNA reads as TGTGCCAGCAGCTTGGCAGGGATGGGTGAAAAACTGTTTTTT.

This chain uses TRBV24-1 with TRBJ1-1, with TRBD1 matching over 8 bases. Germline CDR1 is KGHDR and CDR2 is SFDVKD. The CDR3 totals 13 residues. The V and J ends lost 3 bases and 8 bases, in that order; junction bases with no gene match: 4. The CDR3 nucleotides read TGTGCCACCAGTGATCCGTGGGACAGGGAAGCTTTCTTT. Translated: CATSDPWDREAFF.

The chain carries TRBV2 and TRBJ2-4; the D is unclear. The CDR3 is 13 residues long. The V gene's germline CDR1 is SNHLY and CDR2 FYNNEI. V was trimmed by 8 bases and J by 0 bases, leaving 8 bases between them. Here the CDR3 DNA reads TGTGCCAGCCTCCCCTTAGCCAAAAACATTCAGTACTTC. The encoded protein is CASLPLAKNIQYF.

This clone appeared once. The rearrangement uses TRBV5-1 and TRBJ1-2; D perhaps matches TRBD1 (5 bases). Germline V gives CDR1 SGHRS, CDR2 YFSETQ. The CDR3 contains 17 residues. V lost 4 bases and J lost 6, with 25 bases in between. As DNA, the CDR3 is TGCGCCAGCAGCCCCGGGGGAGGGCAGTTGGAAATTAATGGCTACACCTTC. Translating it yields CASSPGGGQLEINGYTF.

This clone was counted only a few times. This chain uses TRBV10-2 with TRBJ2-7, with D possibly being TRBD1 (6 bases). The V gene lost 8 bases and the J gene lost 6 bases, with 17 bases spanning the gap. Germline values: CDR1 WSHSY, CDR2 SAAADI. CDR3 size: 13 residues. The CDR3 reads CASVGTARGEQYF. The CDR3 nucleotides are TGCGCCAGCGTAGGGACGGCCAGGGGCGAGCAGTACTTC.

V gene TRBV7-9 combines with J gene TRBJ2-7, with D uncertain. V was clipped by 1 base and J by 6 bases, with 19 bases between them. The CDR3 loop spans 16 amino acids. Germline CDR1 and CDR2: SEHNR and FQNEAQ (reference sequence). The CDR3 nucleotides are TGTGCCAGCAGCTTAGGAGCAGAAGCCACGAGGTCCGAGCAGTACTTC. The encoded protein is CASSLGAEATRSEQYF. Complete variable domain (other parts from reference TRBV7-9 and TRBJ2-7): DTGVSQNPRHKITKRGQNVTFRCDPISEHNRLYWYRQTLGQGPEFLTYFQNEAQLEKSRLLSDRFSAERPKGSFSTLEIQRTEQGDSAMYLCASSLGAEATRSEQYFGPGTRLTVT.

This clone occurred once. The rearrangement uses TRBV12-3 or TRBV12-4 and TRBJ1-1; tentative D call: TRBD1 (5 bases). The CDR3 is made up of 12 amino acids. V was cut by 5 bases and J by 6 bases, with 10 bases left in between. The CDR3 loop is CASSGGRPEAFF. In DNA, the CDR3 is TGTGCCAGCAGTGGGGGGAGGCCTGAAGCTTTCTTT.

V and J are TRBV5-1 and TRBJ2-6; TRBD2 matches 9 bases. Losses at the gene ends were 3 bases for V and 2 bases for J; bases not matched to a gene: 15. The germline CDR1 and CDR2 sequences are SGHRS and YFSETQ. CDR3 length: 20 residues. The CDR3 bases are TGCGCCAGCAGCTCTCCCCTAGCGGGAACCGCAGGGGCTGGGGCCAACGTCCTGACTTTC. It specifies CASSSPLAGTAGAGANVLTF.

This sequence joins TRBV10-3 and TRBJ2-7; 15 bases align to TRBD2. CDR1 is ENHRY and CDR2 is SYGVKD in the germline V gene. V lost 6 bases to trimming and J lost 3 bases; unmatched junction nucleotides: 15. The CDR3 has 19 residues. For the CDR3, the DNA is TGTGCCATCAGGGGGGTGGGGACTAGCGGGAGGTTTAGTGACTACGAGCAGTACTTC. Protein product: CAIRGVGTSGRFSDYEQYF.

The rearrangement joins TRBV4-2 to TRBJ2-6; 8 bases map to TRBD2. CDR1 is LGHNA, CDR2 YNFKEQ, per germline. The CDR3 is made up of 17 amino acids. J gave up 2 bases and V 5 bases, and 8 bases lay outside the gene matches. CDR3 region: CASSDYTGGAGANVLTF. CDR3 sequence (DNA): TGTGCCAGCAGCGATTACACGGGGGGGGCTGGGGCCAACGTCCTGACTTTC.

This clone has just one count. The chain recombines TRBV30 with TRBJ2-5; 10 bases match TRBD2. The CDR3 is made up of 14 amino acids. The J segment lost 5 bases and the V segment lost 2 bases, leaving 5 bases of the junction unmatched. CDR1 is GTSNPN and CDR2 is SVGIG in the germline V gene (reference sequence). The CDR3 reads CAWSLAGEVETQYF. In nucleotides, the CDR3 is TGTGCCTGGAGTCTAGCGGGAGAAGTGGAGACCCAGTACTTC.

The CDR3 coding sequence is TGTGCCAGCAGCCCGAGACAGTCCTACGAGCAGTACTTC. Translation gives CASSPRQSYEQYF. V is TRBV11-2 and J is TRBJ2-7; D is possibly TRBD1 (5 bases). This CDR3 has 13 residues. Trimming cost V 5 bases and J 1 base, with 9 bases left between them. Germline assignment: CDR1 SGHAT and CDR2 FQNNGV.

The V gene is TRBV28, the J gene TRBJ1-6; no firm D call. Germline V gene lookup returns CDR1 MDHEN and CDR2 SYDVKM. V was clipped by 7 bases and J by 9 bases, with 16 bases between them. The CDR3 is made up of 14 amino acids. In DNA form, the CDR3 reads TGTGCCAGCACCCCCTCGGGGATGGGTTCACCCCTCCACTTT. Its translation is CASTPSGMGSPLHF.

As DNA, the CDR3 is TGTGCCAGCTCACCGGGAGGAGGGCTAGAAGCTTTCTTT. The encoded protein is CASSPGGGLEAFF. The chain combines TRBV18 with TRBJ1-1, with D hard to call. CDR1 and CDR2 from the germline V gene are KGHSH and LQKENI. This CDR3 has 13 amino acids. Deletions cut 3 bases from V and 8 bases from J, with 13 bases between.

This rearrangement joins TRBV19 to TRBJ2-3, with a weak D call TRBD1 (5 bases). V was shortened by 5 bases and J by 7 bases, with 25 bases between the two germline ends. The germline V gene has CDR1 LNHDA and CDR2 SQIVND (reference sequence). The CDR3 is made up of 17 amino acids. Written as DNA, the CDR3 is TGTGCCAGTAGTGAAACCCCGGGCCCAACAGGTTCCTATACGCAGTATTTT. Its protein is CASSETPGPTGSYTQYF.

This clone has only a few counts. The V gene is TRBV7-2, the J gene TRBJ2-7, with 11 nucleotides matching TRBD2. The V gene end was trimmed by 4 bases and the J gene end by 4 bases; junction bases not matched to a gene: 6. The germline gives CDR1 SGHTA, CDR2 FQGNSA. The CDR3 has 15 amino acids. CDR3: CASSYGGTSGYEQYF. CDR3 in DNA: TGTGCCAGCAGCTACGGCGGGACTAGCGGATACGAGCAGTACTTC. The variable domain in full, completed from reference TRBV7-2 and TRBJ2-7, reads GAGVSQSPSNKVTEKGKDVELRCDPISGHTALYWYRQSLGQGLEFLIYFQGNSAPDKSGLPSDRFSAERTGGSVSTLTIQRTQQEDSAVYLCASSYGGTSGYEQYFGPGTRLTVT.

This clone was detected only once. The rearrangement joins TRBV5-1 to TRBJ2-7; 7 bases fit TRBD2. With 6 bases clipped from V and 4 bases from J, the junction kept 16 bases outside the gene matches. This CDR3 has 16 residues. Germline V gene data show CDR1 as SGHRS and CDR2 as YFSETQ. The CDR3 nucleotides are TGCGCCAGCATCAGTCGACTAGCCCCACGCCGGTACGAGCAGTACTTC. Residues: CASISRLAPRRYEQYF.

This chain links TRBV13 with TRBJ1-3; perhaps TRBD1 as D (6 bases). The CDR3 extends over 16 amino acids. Deletions cut 4 bases from V and 1 base from J, with 14 bases between. The germline V gene encodes CDR1 PRHDT and CDR2 FYEKMQ (reference sequence). The CDR3 DNA reads as TGTGCCAGCAGCTACAACCGGGGGGCATCTGGAAACACCATATATTTT. Translated, it gives CASSYNRGASGNTIYF.

The V call is TRBV20-1, the J call TRBJ1-1, with D possibly matching TRBD1 (5 bases). CDR3 length: 11 residues. Germline CDR1 and CDR2: DFQATT and SNEGSKA (reference sequence). The CDR3 protein is CSELVTGKAFF. The CDR3 coding sequence is TGCAGCGAGCTTGTCACAGGTAAAGCTTTCTTT.

This clone appeared once. V and J are TRBV21-1 and TRBJ2-7; the D segment call TRBD2 is taken from the table without a DNA check. TRBV21-1 is a known pseudogene. This CDR3 has 18 amino acids. The CDR3 DNA sequence: TGTGCCAGCAGCAAAGATGGAAAGGGGGGGGAGCTGACCTACGAGCAGTACTTC. It codes for CASSKDGKGGELTYEQYF.

This sequence joins TRBV2 and TRBJ2-5; D is uncertain. Germline assignment: CDR1 SNHLY and CDR2 FYNNEI. Trimming cost V 5 bases and J 4 bases, with 8 bases left between them. The CDR3 runs to 12 residues. CDR3 nucleotide sequence: TGTGCCAGCAGTAAAATTAGAGAGACCCAGTACTTC. This sequence encodes CASSKIRETQYF.